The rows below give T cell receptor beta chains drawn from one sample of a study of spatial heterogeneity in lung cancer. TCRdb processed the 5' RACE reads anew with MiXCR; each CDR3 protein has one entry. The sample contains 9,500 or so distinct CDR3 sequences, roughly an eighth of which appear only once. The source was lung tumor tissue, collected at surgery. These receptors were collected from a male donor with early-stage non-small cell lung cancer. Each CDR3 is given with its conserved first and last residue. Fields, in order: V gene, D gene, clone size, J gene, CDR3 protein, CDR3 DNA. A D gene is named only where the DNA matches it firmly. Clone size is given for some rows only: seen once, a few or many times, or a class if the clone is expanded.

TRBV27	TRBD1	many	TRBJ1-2	CASSRDRHNYGYTF	TGTGCCAGCAGCCGGGACAGACATAACTATGGCTACACCTTC
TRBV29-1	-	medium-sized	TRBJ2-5	CSVGDGQETQYF	TGCAGCGTTGGGGACGGCCAAGAGACCCAGTACTTC
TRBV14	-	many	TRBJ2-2	CASSPGGLRLTGELFF	TGTGCCAGCAGCCCCGGCGGGCTGCGGCTCACCGGGGAGCTGTTTTTT
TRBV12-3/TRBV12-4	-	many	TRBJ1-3	CASSYYSGNTIYF	TGTGCCAGCAGTTACTACTCTGGAAACACCATATATTTT
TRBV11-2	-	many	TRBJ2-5	CASSLGGRETQYF	TGTGCCAGCAGCTTAGGTGGGAGAGAGACCCAGTACTTC
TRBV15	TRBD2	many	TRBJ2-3	CATSRGGGRSTDTQYF	TGTGCCACCAGCAGAGGGGGCGGGAGAAGCACAGATACGCAGTATTTT
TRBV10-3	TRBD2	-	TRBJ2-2	CAISRTSSRTANTGELFF	TGTGCCATCAGCCGGACTAGCAGCCGTACTGCGAACACCGGGGAGCTGTTTTTT
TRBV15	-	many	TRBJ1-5	CATSRGPGAFTNQPQHF	TGTGCCACCAGCAGAGGCCCGGGGGCTTTTACGAATCAGCCCCAGCATTTT
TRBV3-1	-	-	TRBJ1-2	CASSQGGRIGNYGYTF	TGTGCCAGCAGCCAAGGCGGCAGGATAGGTAACTATGGCTACACCTTC
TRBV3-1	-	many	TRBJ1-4	CASSRAMKFTLMGNEKLFF	TGTGCCAGCAGCCGGGCTATGAAGTTCACACTGATGGGGAATGAAAAACTGTTTTTT
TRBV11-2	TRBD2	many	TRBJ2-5	CASSSGPYQETQYF	TGTGCCAGCAGTAGCGGGCCGTACCAAGAGACCCAGTACTTC
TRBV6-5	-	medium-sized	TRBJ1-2	CASSYSYSYGYTF	TGTGCCAGCAGTTACTCTTACTCTTATGGCTACACCTTC
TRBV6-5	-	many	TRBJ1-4	CASSLTGALEKLFF	TGTGCCAGCAGTCTCACGGGGGCTTTGGAAAAACTGTTTTTT
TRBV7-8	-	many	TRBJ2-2	CASSPQGTLTGELFF	TGTGCCAGCAGCCCCCAGGGGACCCTCACCGGGGAGCTGTTTTTT
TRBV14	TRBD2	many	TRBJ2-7	CASSLAGAGEQYF	TGTGCCAGCAGCCTCGCGGGAGCGGGCGAGCAGTACTTC
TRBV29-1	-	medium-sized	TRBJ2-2	CSVARDGGELFF	TGCAGCGTTGCTCGCGACGGCGGGGAGCTGTTTTTT
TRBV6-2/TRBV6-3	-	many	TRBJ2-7	CASTEGKPYEQYF	TGTGCCAGCACCGAAGGGAAGCCCTACGAGCAGTACTTC
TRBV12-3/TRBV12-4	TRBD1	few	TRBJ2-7	CASSGQGGRNEQYF	TGTGCCAGCAGCGGACAGGGGGGTAGGAACGAGCAGTACTTC
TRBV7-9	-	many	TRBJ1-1	CASSFDKNTEAFF	TGTGCCAGCAGCTTTGATAAAAACACTGAAGCTTTCTTT
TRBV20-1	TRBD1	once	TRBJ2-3	CSATQGAADTQYF	TGCAGTGCTACCCAGGGGGCAGCAGATACGCAGTATTTT
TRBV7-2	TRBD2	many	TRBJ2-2	CASSLGWGGRATGELFF	TGTGCCAGCAGCTTAGGATGGGGCGGGAGGGCCACCGGGGAGCTGTTTTTT
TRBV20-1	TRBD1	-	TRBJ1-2	CSARATGETNYGYTF	TGCAGTGCTAGAGCGACAGGGGAGACTAACTATGGCTACACCTTC
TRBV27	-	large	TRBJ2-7	CASSFGRSSYEQYF	TGTGCCAGCAGTTTCGGCCGGAGCTCCTACGAGCAGTACTTC
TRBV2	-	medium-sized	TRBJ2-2	CASNDGTANTGELFF	TGTGCCAGCAACGACGGGACGGCGAACACCGGGGAGCTGTTTTTT
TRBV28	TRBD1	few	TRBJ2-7	CASSLLGTGEVQYF	TGTGCCAGCAGTTTACTCGGGACAGGGGAAGTGCAGTACTTC
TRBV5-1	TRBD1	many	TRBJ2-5	CASRRDSQETQYF	TGCGCCAGCAGACGGGACAGCCAAGAGACCCAGTACTTC
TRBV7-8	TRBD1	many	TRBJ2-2	CASSLQGDLNTGELFF	TGTGCCAGCAGCTTACAGGGGGATCTGAACACCGGGGAGCTGTTTTTT
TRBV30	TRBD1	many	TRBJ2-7	CAWRRGDRSYEQYF	TGTGCCTGGAGGAGAGGGGACAGGTCCTACGAGCAGTACTTC
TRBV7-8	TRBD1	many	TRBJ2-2	CASSLSDRGLGGELFF	TGTGCCAGCAGCTTATCGGACAGGGGTTTGGGCGGGGAGCTGTTTTTT
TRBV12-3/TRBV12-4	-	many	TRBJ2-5	CASSLAETQYF	TGTGCCAGCAGTTTAGCGGAGACCCAGTACTTC
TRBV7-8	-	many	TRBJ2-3	CASSLVGARGPDTQYF	TGTGCCAGCAGCTTAGTAGGGGCAAGGGGACCAGATACGCAGTATTTT
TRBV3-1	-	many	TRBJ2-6	CASSRGTIESGANVLTF	TGTGCCAGCAGCCGAGGGACAATTGAATCTGGGGCCAACGTCCTGACTTTC
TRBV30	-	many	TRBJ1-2	CAWSRSGYGYTF	TGTGCCTGGAGCAGGTCGGGGTATGGCTACACCTTC
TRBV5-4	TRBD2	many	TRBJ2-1	CASSPSGEREALSYNEQFF	TGTGCCAGCAGCCCATCAGGGGAGCGGGAGGCCCTCTCCTACAATGAGCAGTTCTTC
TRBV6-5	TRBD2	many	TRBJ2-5	CANDESAGGLGETQYF	TGTGCCAACGACGAATCGGCGGGAGGGCTCGGAGAGACCCAGTACTTC
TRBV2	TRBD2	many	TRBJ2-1	CASRLAGGRDNEQFF	TGTGCCAGTAGACTAGCGGGAGGGCGCGACAATGAGCAGTTCTTC
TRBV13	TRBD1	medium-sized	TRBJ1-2	CASSLGDRNYGYTF	TGTGCCAGCAGCTTAGGGGACAGGAATTATGGCTACACCTTC
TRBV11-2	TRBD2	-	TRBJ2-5	CASSLEERLAGGETQYF	TGTGCCAGCAGCTTAGAAGAAAGACTAGCGGGAGGGGAGACCCAGTACTTC
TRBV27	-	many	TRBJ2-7	CASSLSRSGFLEQYF	TGTGCCAGCAGTTTATCGAGGTCCGGGTTTCTCGAGCAGTACTTC
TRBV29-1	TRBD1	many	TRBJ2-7	CSGAQGVHYEQYF	TGCAGCGGGGCCCAGGGGGTACACTACGAGCAGTACTTC
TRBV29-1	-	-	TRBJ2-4	CSVGTSWDIQYF	TGCAGCGTTGGGACAAGCTGGGACATTCAGTACTTC
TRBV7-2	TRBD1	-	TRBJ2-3	CASSFKTGADTQYF	TGTGCCAGCAGCTTTAAGACAGGGGCAGATACGCAGTATTTT
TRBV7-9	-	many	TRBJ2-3	CASSLGTQGDTQYF	TGTGCCAGCAGCTTAGGAACACAGGGAGATACGCAGTATTTT
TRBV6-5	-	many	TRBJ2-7	CASSYGRGSYEQYF	TGTGCCAGCAGTTACGGGCGGGGCTCCTACGAGCAGTACTTC
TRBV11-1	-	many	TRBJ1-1	CASRQDSEAFF	TGTGCCAGCAGACAAGACAGTGAAGCTTTCTTT
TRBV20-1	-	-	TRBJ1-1	CSASHTGDHTEAFF	TGCAGTGCTAGTCATACAGGCGATCACACTGAAGCTTTCTTT